This T cell receptor (beta chain) was sequenced in a study of cytomegalovirus exposure and HLA in healthy donors. Across the whole study: There were 117 million unique TCR beta sequences, drawn from about 179 million T cells, in an earlier analysis.

CDR1 and CDR2 from the germline V gene are LNHNV and YYDKDF (reference sequence). This CDR3 is built from 16 residues. Losses at the gene ends were 1 base for V and 5 bases for J; bases not matched to a gene: 7. PCR employed 60 Vbeta and 13 Jbeta primers. TCRdb's copy holds only in-frame clones and misses some; the assay was immunoSEQ multiplex PCR. The table lists 100,000 or so clones, 80% to 85% of them singletons. The chain combines TRBV15 with TRBJ2-3; 9 bases fit TRBD2. The origin of this receptor is a man aged 30 to 39 in good health and CMV-seropositive. The sequencing sample was made of PBMCs. Here the CDR3 reads CATSRAGGGAEDTQYF. CDR3 sequence (DNA): TGTGCCACCAGCAGAGCCGGCGGGGGGGCGGAAGATACGCAGTATTTT. The variable domain in full, completed from reference TRBV15 and TRBJ2-3, reads DAMVIQNPRYQVTQFGKPVTLSCSQTLNHNVMYWYQQKSSQAPKLLFHYYDKDFNNEADTPDNFQSRRPNTSFCFLDIRSPGLGDTAMYLCATSRAGGGAEDTQYFGPGTRLTVL.